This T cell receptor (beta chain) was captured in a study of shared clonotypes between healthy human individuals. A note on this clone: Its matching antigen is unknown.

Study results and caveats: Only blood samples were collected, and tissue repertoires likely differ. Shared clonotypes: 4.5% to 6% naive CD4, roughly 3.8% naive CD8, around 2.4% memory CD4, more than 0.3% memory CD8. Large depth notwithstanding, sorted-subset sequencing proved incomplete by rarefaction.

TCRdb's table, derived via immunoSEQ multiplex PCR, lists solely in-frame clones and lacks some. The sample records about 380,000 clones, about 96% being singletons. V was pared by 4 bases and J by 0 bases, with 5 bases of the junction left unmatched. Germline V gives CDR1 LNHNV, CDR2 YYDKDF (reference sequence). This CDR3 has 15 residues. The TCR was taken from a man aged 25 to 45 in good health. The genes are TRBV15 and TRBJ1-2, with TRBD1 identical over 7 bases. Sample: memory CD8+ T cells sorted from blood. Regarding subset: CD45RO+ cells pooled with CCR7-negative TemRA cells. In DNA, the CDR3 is TGTGCCACCAGCAACACAGGGGCCACTAACTATGGCTACACCTTC. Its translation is CATSNTGATNYGYTF.